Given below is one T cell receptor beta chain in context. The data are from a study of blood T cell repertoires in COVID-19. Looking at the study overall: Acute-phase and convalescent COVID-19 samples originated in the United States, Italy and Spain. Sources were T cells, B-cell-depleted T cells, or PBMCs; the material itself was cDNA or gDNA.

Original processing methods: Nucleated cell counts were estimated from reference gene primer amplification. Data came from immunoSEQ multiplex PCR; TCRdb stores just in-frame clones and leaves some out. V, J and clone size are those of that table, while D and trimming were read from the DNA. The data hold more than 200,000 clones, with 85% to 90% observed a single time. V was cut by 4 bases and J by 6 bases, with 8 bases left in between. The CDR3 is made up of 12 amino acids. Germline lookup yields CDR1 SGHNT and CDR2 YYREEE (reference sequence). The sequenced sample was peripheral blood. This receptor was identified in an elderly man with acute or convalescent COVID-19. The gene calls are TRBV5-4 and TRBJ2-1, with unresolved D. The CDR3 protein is CASSRLSNEQFF. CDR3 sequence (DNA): TGTGCCAGCAGCCGTCTTAGCAATGAGCAGTTCTTC.